The clone carrying this TCR beta chain was counted at least ten times. Antigen unknown. Reasons for excluding patients were uncontrolled infection, other autoimmune disease, pregnancy or lactation. Amplified regions were TCR beta CDR3 sequences from RNA transcripts. Using the HTBI primer set, a first-round RT-PCR was run on the TCR CDR3. TCRdb re-called the multiplex PCR reads through MiXCR, storing one row per CDR3 protein. The repertoire consists of approximately 330,000 distinct CDR3 sequences, with roughly an eighth occurring once and the leading ten covering roughly 33%. These data are taken from a study of T cells in Graves' hyperthyroidism and ophthalmopathy. Whole-study findings and limits: Researchers report that a 13 V-J model separated ophthalmopathy from stable hyperthyroidism. Expanded thyroid clonotypes (above 0.001) were mostly also found in blood.

The CDR3 extends over 15 amino acids. Between the trimmed V and J ends, which lost 5 bases and 3 bases, there was a span of 19 bases. Germline assignment: CDR1 DFQATT and CDR2 SNEGSKA (reference sequence). This chain links TRBV20-1 with TRBJ2-5; maybe TRBD2 (7 bases). The receptor comes from a woman in her 40s with Graves' ophthalmopathy. Input material: blood. CDR3 protein: CSAGGAGSLEETQYF. The DNA of the CDR3 is TGCAGTGCTGGGGGGGCGGGATCGTTGGAAGAGACCCAGTACTTC.